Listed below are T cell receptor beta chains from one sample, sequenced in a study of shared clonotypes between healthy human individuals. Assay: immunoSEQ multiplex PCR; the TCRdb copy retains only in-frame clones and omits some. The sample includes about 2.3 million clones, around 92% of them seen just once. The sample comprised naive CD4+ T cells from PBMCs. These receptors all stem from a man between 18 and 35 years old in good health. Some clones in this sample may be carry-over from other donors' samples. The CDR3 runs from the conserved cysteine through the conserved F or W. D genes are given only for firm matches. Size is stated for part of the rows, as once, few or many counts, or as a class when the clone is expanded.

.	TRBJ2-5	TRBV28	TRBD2	TGTGCCAGCAGTCCTATCCGACTAGCGTTAGAGACCCAGTACTTC	CASSPIRLALETQYF
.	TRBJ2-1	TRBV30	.	TGTGCCTGGAGTGTATCCGGGCACGGAGGACAGTTCTTC	CAWSVSGHGGQFF
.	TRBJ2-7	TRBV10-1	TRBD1	TGCGCCAGCAGTGAGTCCACAGGGGCCTACGAGCAGTACTTC	CASSESTGAYEQYF
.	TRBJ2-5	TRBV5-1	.	TGCGCCAGCAGCTTGGCGGCAGGGGAAGAGACCCAGTACTTC	CASSLAAGEETQYF
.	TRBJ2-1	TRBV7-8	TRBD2	TGTGCCAGCAGCCGGGGACTAGTTGAGAGTGAGCAGTTCTTC	CASSRGLVESEQFF
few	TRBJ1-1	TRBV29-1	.	TGCAGCCCATACAGGGAGGAGAACACTGAAGCTTTCTTT	CSPYREENTEAFF
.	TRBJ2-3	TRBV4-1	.	TGCGCCAGCAGCCCCGGCCGCGGTACTAGCACAGATACGCAGTATTTT	CASSPGRGTSTDTQYF
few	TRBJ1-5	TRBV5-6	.	TGTGCCAGCAGCTTGAGGGGGGCCGGGGGTCAGCCCCAGCATTTT	CASSLRGAGGQPQHF
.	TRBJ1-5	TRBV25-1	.	TGTGCCAGCAGTCCACCCGCAGGGCAGCCCCAGCATTTT	CASSPPAGQPQHF
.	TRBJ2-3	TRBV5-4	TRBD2	TGTGCCAGCAGCCCCGGTGCGGGAGCCCTCGGAGATACGCAGTATTTT	CASSPGAGALGDTQYF
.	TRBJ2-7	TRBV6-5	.	TGTGCCAGCAGAGCATTGGACAGTCCCTACGAGCAGTACTTC	CASRALDSPYEQYF
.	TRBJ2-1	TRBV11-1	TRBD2	TGTGCCAGCAGCCCGCTTCCACTAGCGGCGAAGGGCAATGAGCAGTTCTTC	CASSPLPLAAKGNEQFF
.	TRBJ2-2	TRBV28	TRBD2	TGTGCCACCGTGAATAGCGGGGGCGCGAACACCGGGGAGCTGTTTTTT	CATVNSGGANTGELFF
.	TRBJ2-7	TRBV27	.	TGTGCCAGCAGTCCCGAGACCGAAATCTGGAACCCCACCTTCTACGAGCAGTACTTC	CASSPETEIWNPTFYEQYF
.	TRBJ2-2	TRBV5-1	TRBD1	TGCGCCAGCAGCTTGGGGCAGGGGGACACCGGGGAGCTGTTTTTT	CASSLGQGDTGELFF
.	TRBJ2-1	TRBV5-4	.	TGTGCCAGCAGCTCCAGACAGGGGAGGGATGAGCAGTTCTTC	CASSSRQGRDEQFF
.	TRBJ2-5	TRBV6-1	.	TGTGCCAGCAGCGACGATTTGGGGACCCAGTACTTC	CASSDDLGTQYF
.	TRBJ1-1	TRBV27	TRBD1	TGTGCCAGCAGTAACCGGGACAGGGGCGTGAACACTGAAGCTTTCTTT	CASSNRDRGVNTEAFF
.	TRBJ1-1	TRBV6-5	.	TGTGCCAGCAGTTACCATGTGGGGGACACTGAAGCTTTCTTT	CASSYHVGDTEAFF
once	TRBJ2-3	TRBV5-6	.	TGTGCCAGCAGCCGGGCGGACCTCGCAACAGATACGCAGTATTTT	CASSRADLATDTQYF
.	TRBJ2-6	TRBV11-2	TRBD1	TGTGCCAGCAGCTTCTCTACAGGGGCCGGGGCCAACGTCCTGACTTTC	CASSFSTGAGANVLTF
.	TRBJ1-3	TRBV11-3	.	TGTGCCAGCAGCTCCGGAAACACCATATATTTT	CASSSGNTIYF
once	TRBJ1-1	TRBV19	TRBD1	TGTGCCAGTAGAAAAAATCAGGGGGGCACTGAAGCTTTCTTT	CASRKNQGGTEAFF
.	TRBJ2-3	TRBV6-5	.	TGTGCCAGCAGTAGGCAGAGCACAGATACGCAGTATTTT	CASSRQSTDTQYF
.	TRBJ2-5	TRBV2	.	TGTGCCAGCAGTCCCCTGCGGCAGCGGTCAGAGACCCAGTACTTC	CASSPLRQRSETQYF
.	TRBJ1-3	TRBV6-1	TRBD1	TGTGCCAGCAGTGGGACAGGGGCTGGAAACACCATATATTTT	CASSGTGAGNTIYF
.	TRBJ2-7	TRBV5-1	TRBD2	TGCGCCAGCAGCCGGTCTAGCGGCGAGCAGTACTTC	CASSRSSGEQYF
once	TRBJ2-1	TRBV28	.	TGTGCCAGCAGTGGACCGGGACTCTTGACCTACAATGAGCAGTTCTTC	CASSGPGLLTYNEQFF
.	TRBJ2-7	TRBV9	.	TGTGCCAGCAGCGTACAGGGAATCGGCGAGCAGTACTTC	CASSVQGIGEQYF
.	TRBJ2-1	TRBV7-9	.	TGTGCCAGCAGCTTAGGTCGACAGAACAACTACAATGAGCAGTTCTTC	CASSLGRQNNYNEQFF
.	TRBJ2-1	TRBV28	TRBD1	TGTGCCAGCAGTTTACCAGGGGGAGTCAATGAGCAGTTCTTC	CASSLPGGVNEQFF
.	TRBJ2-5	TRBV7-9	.	TGTGCCAGCAGCTTAGGGGGACCGACCCAAGAGACCCAGTACTTC	CASSLGGPTQETQYF
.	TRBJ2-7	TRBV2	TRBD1	TGTGCCAGCAGCGCGGGACAGGGTTGGGCGTACGAGCAGTACTTC	CASSAGQGWAYEQYF
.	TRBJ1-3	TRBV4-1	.	TGCGCCAGCAGCCCCCGTGAGGGGAGCTCTGGAAACACCATATATTTT	CASSPREGSSGNTIYF
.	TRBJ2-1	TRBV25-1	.	TGTGCCAGCAGTGCGGGCGGGGTCGACTACAATGAGCAGTTCTTC	CASSAGGVDYNEQFF
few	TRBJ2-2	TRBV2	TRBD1	TGTGCCAGCACCATGAGCGGGACAGGGGAGACCGGGGAGCTGTTTTTT	CASTMSGTGETGELFF
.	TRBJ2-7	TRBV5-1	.	TGCGCCAGCAGCTTGGACGAAGGGAGCTACGAGCAGTACTTC	CASSLDEGSYEQYF
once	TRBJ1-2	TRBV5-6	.	TGTGCCAGCAGCGTAGGAGGGATTTATGGCTACACCTTC	CASSVGGIYGYTF
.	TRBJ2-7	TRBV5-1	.	TGCGCCAGCAGCTTACGTGCCCTGACAGGAACCTCCTACGAGCAGTACTTC	CASSLRALTGTSYEQYF
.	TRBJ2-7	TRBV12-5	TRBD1	TGTGCTAGTGTAGGGACAGGGGTCCCCTACGAGCAGTACTTC	CASVGTGVPYEQYF
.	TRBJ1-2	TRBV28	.	TGTGCCAGCAGTGCGGGGGCGACCTATGGCTACACCTTC	CASSAGATYGYTF
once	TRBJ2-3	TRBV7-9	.	TGTGCCAGCAGCATAGGGACTTTCACAGATACGCAGTATTTT	CASSIGTFTDTQYF